Listed below are T cell receptor beta chains from one sample, sequenced in a study of T-cell memory formation after mild COVID-19. TCRdb fed the 5' RACE reads into MiXCR, producing one record per CDR3 protein. The sample has more than 250,000 distinct CDR3 sequences, about a sixth seen once. The sequencing input was PBMCs or a T cell subset sorted from them (not recorded which). These receptors were taken from a man between 18 and 29 years old who had mild COVID-19 (a few samples of this study predate the infection). Cell type and time point are not known. CDR3s include the opening cysteine and the closing phenylalanine or tryptophan. Each record gives: CDR3 DNA, CDR3 protein, J gene, D gene, V gene, clone size. D genes are given only for firm matches. The size of a clone is reported for some rows only, either as once, few or many, or as a class for expanded clones.

CDR3 DNA: TGTGCCAGCAGCTTAATTATGGAGGGCTACTGGGGTGAGCAGTTCTTC; CDR3 protein: CASSLIMEGYWGEQFF; J gene: TRBJ2-1; D gene: -; V gene: TRBV7-3; clone size: -
CDR3 DNA: TGTGCCAGCAGCTTATCAGCGAACACTGAAGCTTTCTTT; CDR3 protein: CASSLSANTEAFF; J gene: TRBJ1-1; D gene: -; V gene: TRBV7-3; clone size: -
CDR3 DNA: TGCGCCAGCAGCTTGGTTGAGAGCACAGATACGCAGTATTTT; CDR3 protein: CASSLVESTDTQYF; J gene: TRBJ2-3; D gene: -; V gene: TRBV5-1; clone size: many
CDR3 DNA: TGTGCCAGCAGCCCCACAGGGCCCCAGGAGCCCCAGCATTTT; CDR3 protein: CASSPTGPQEPQHF; J gene: TRBJ1-5; D gene: -; V gene: TRBV11-2; clone size: -
CDR3 DNA: TGTGCCAGCAGCTTTGGGGGAACGAACACCGGGGAGCTGTTTTTT; CDR3 protein: CASSFGGTNTGELFF; J gene: TRBJ2-2; D gene: -; V gene: TRBV5-8; clone size: few
CDR3 DNA: TGCAGTGCTTGGGAGCGGGGGGGCCTTGTGGAGTACGAGCAGTACTTC; CDR3 protein: CSAWERGGLVEYEQYF; J gene: TRBJ2-7; D gene: TRBD2; V gene: TRBV20-1; clone size: -
CDR3 DNA: TGCGCCAGCAGTTCGACAGGGGGGGAAGAAGCCCTCCACTTT; CDR3 protein: CASSSTGGEEALHF; J gene: TRBJ1-6; D gene: TRBD1; V gene: TRBV5-1; clone size: many
CDR3 DNA: TGTGCCAGCAGCCACTACACCGCCGGGGAGCTGTTTTTT; CDR3 protein: CASSHYTAGELFF; J gene: TRBJ2-2; D gene: -; V gene: TRBV11-2; clone size: few
CDR3 DNA: TGTGCCAGCAGCTCCATCCCGCTGGGGGATTCACCCCTCCACTTT; CDR3 protein: CASSSIPLGDSPLHF; J gene: TRBJ1-6; D gene: -; V gene: TRBV5-5; clone size: -
CDR3 DNA: TGTGCCAGCAGCTTCCGGATCACTGAAGCTTTCTTT; CDR3 protein: CASSFRITEAFF; J gene: TRBJ1-1; D gene: -; V gene: TRBV5-6; clone size: -
CDR3 DNA: TGCGCCAGCAGCCCGGACGGGGGCGCCGGCACCTTC; CDR3 protein: CASSPDGGAGTF; J gene: TRBJ1-2; D gene: -; V gene: TRBV5-1; clone size: -
CDR3 DNA: TGTGCCATCAGTGAATTTAGCTCCTACAATGAGCAGTTCTTC; CDR3 protein: CAISEFSSYNEQFF; J gene: TRBJ2-1; D gene: -; V gene: TRBV10-3; clone size: few
CDR3 DNA: TGCGCCAGCAGGACAGGGGGCAGTGGGGCCAACGTCCTGACTTTC; CDR3 protein: CASRTGGSGANVLTF; J gene: TRBJ2-6; D gene: TRBD1; V gene: TRBV5-1; clone size: many
CDR3 DNA: TGCGCCAGCAGCCCCCCCCCAAGAGGGCCCAGCACAGATACGCAGTATTTT; CDR3 protein: CASSPPPRGPSTDTQYF; J gene: TRBJ2-3; D gene: -; V gene: TRBV5-1; clone size: few
CDR3 DNA: TGTGCCAGCAGTTATGAGGGCCATGGCTACACCTTC; CDR3 protein: CASSYEGHGYTF; J gene: TRBJ1-2; D gene: -; V gene: TRBV6-5; clone size: few
CDR3 DNA: TGTGCCAGCAGCCCCTCTGGGACTAGCGGCCTACAAGAGACCCAGTACTTC; CDR3 protein: CASSPSGTSGLQETQYF; J gene: TRBJ2-5; D gene: TRBD2; V gene: TRBV6-6; clone size: -
CDR3 DNA: TGCGCCAGCAGCTTGGCAGGGAGTCCCTCTGGGGCCAACGTCCTGACTTTC; CDR3 protein: CASSLAGSPSGANVLTF; J gene: TRBJ2-6; D gene: -; V gene: TRBV5-1; clone size: few
CDR3 DNA: TGTGCCACCAGCCCCCTAGAAGGGGACTCTTCGCAGACCCAGTACTTC; CDR3 protein: CATSPLEGDSSQTQYF; J gene: TRBJ2-5; D gene: -; V gene: TRBV15; clone size: many
CDR3 DNA: TGTGCCAGCAGTTACTCGAACGTGGGTAACACTGAAGCTTTCTTT; CDR3 protein: CASSYSNVGNTEAFF; J gene: TRBJ1-1; D gene: -; V gene: TRBV6-5; clone size: -
CDR3 DNA: TGTGCCAGCAGCGCTGAGCAGGGGTGGAACCAAGAGACCCAGTACTTC; CDR3 protein: CASSAEQGWNQETQYF; J gene: TRBJ2-5; D gene: -; V gene: TRBV5-5; clone size: -
CDR3 DNA: TGCGCCAGCAGCTTTCGACAGGGGTGGTACGAGCAGTACTTC; CDR3 protein: CASSFRQGWYEQYF; J gene: TRBJ2-7; D gene: TRBD1; V gene: TRBV5-1; clone size: -
CDR3 DNA: TGTGCCAGCAGTTACTCGAGCGTTGGGGCTGGCACTGAAGCTTTCTTT; CDR3 protein: CASSYSSVGAGTEAFF; J gene: TRBJ1-1; D gene: -; V gene: TRBV6-5; clone size: -
CDR3 DNA: TGTGCCAGCAGGACGGACGGGTACAATGAGCAGTTCTTC; CDR3 protein: CASRTDGYNEQFF; J gene: TRBJ2-1; D gene: -; V gene: TRBV7-8; clone size: few
CDR3 DNA: TGTGCCAGCAGCCCTGTCTGGTGGAAAGGGGCCAACGTCCTGACTTTC; CDR3 protein: CASSPVWWKGANVLTF; J gene: TRBJ2-6; D gene: -; V gene: TRBV5-5; clone size: few
CDR3 DNA: TGTGCCAGCAGCCCTTGGACAGGGCTCTACACTGAAGCTTTCTTT; CDR3 protein: CASSPWTGLYTEAFF; J gene: TRBJ1-1; D gene: TRBD1; V gene: TRBV7-2; clone size: -
CDR3 DNA: TGTGCCAGCAGCTTAGACGGGACAGGGGGCGACGAGACCCAGTACTTC; CDR3 protein: CASSLDGTGGDETQYF; J gene: TRBJ2-5; D gene: TRBD1; V gene: TRBV11-2; clone size: many
CDR3 DNA: TGTGCCAGCAGCTCGGGACTGTTTGTAGGCAATGAGCAGTTCTTC; CDR3 protein: CASSSGLFVGNEQFF; J gene: TRBJ2-1; D gene: -; V gene: TRBV7-2; clone size: few
CDR3 DNA: TGCAGTGCTAGACTCCGGGTGGCGGACACTGAAGCTTTCTTT; CDR3 protein: CSARLRVADTEAFF; J gene: TRBJ1-1; D gene: -; V gene: TRBV20-1; clone size: -
CDR3 DNA: TGTGCCAGCAACACGAGGCCGGGGGACCCCGGGGAGCTGTTTTTT; CDR3 protein: CASNTRPGDPGELFF; J gene: TRBJ2-2; D gene: -; V gene: TRBV4-2; clone size: few
CDR3 DNA: TGTGCCAGCCACTTTATGGGGGTCCCGGTATCCTACAATGAGCAGTTCTTC; CDR3 protein: CASHFMGVPVSYNEQFF; J gene: TRBJ2-1; D gene: -; V gene: TRBV25-1; clone size: -
CDR3 DNA: TGCGCCAGCAGCCCCAGTATAGCGGGGTTCCCAGATACGCAGTATTTT; CDR3 protein: CASSPSIAGFPDTQYF; J gene: TRBJ2-3; D gene: TRBD2; V gene: TRBV5-1; clone size: many
CDR3 DNA: TGTGCCTGGAGTCCGGGCAGATCCGGGGAGCTGTTTTTT; CDR3 protein: CAWSPGRSGELFF; J gene: TRBJ2-2; D gene: -; V gene: TRBV30; clone size: few
CDR3 DNA: TGTGCCAGCAGTCCTTTGACTAGACCCTACGAGCAGTACTTC; CDR3 protein: CASSPLTRPYEQYF; J gene: TRBJ2-7; D gene: -; V gene: TRBV2; clone size: -
CDR3 DNA: TGTGCCAGCAGTATCTCCAGGCAGCAAGAGACCCAGTACTTC; CDR3 protein: CASSISRQQETQYF; J gene: TRBJ2-5; D gene: -; V gene: TRBV6-5; clone size: -
CDR3 DNA: TGTGCCAGCAGTGTGGGACAGCCCAATGAGCAGTTCTTC; CDR3 protein: CASSVGQPNEQFF; J gene: TRBJ2-1; D gene: TRBD1; V gene: TRBV2; clone size: -
CDR3 DNA: TGTGCCAGCAGCTTGGCCTTCGGTTCAGAGACCCAGTACTTC; CDR3 protein: CASSLAFGSETQYF; J gene: TRBJ2-5; D gene: -; V gene: TRBV5-5; clone size: few
CDR3 DNA: TGTGCCAGCACCAAAGGGGCACACTACGAGCAGTACTTC; CDR3 protein: CASTKGAHYEQYF; J gene: TRBJ2-7; D gene: -; V gene: TRBV28; clone size: -
CDR3 DNA: TGCGCCAGCAGCTCCCAGACAGGGCAAACTGAAGCTTTCTTT; CDR3 protein: CASSSQTGQTEAFF; J gene: TRBJ1-1; D gene: TRBD1; V gene: TRBV5-1; clone size: -
CDR3 DNA: TGTGCCAGCAGTTTTCCCAGGGTCCGCTATGGCTACACCTTC; CDR3 protein: CASSFPRVRYGYTF; J gene: TRBJ1-2; D gene: -; V gene: TRBV12-3/TRBV12-4; clone size: -
CDR3 DNA: TGTGCCAGTAGTGAGGGGCAGGGGGCCACAGATACGCAGTATTTT; CDR3 protein: CASSEGQGATDTQYF; J gene: TRBJ2-3; D gene: TRBD1; V gene: TRBV19; clone size: few
CDR3 DNA: TGTGCCAGCAGCTCCCGGGACAGGGCCTCGCGGGGCTACACCTTC; CDR3 protein: CASSSRDRASRGYTF; J gene: TRBJ1-2; D gene: TRBD1; V gene: TRBV11-2; clone size: few
CDR3 DNA: TGCGCCAGCAGCCCACAGGGTATTGGCTACACCTTC; CDR3 protein: CASSPQGIGYTF; J gene: TRBJ1-2; D gene: -; V gene: TRBV5-1; clone size: few
CDR3 DNA: TGTGCCAGCAGTTACGACAGGGGATATGGCGAGCAGTACTTC; CDR3 protein: CASSYDRGYGEQYF; J gene: TRBJ2-7; D gene: TRBD1; V gene: TRBV6-5; clone size: few
CDR3 DNA: TGTGCCAGCAGTTACCCAAGGACAGGCGAATTATCCCTCCACTTT; CDR3 protein: CASSYPRTGELSLHF; J gene: TRBJ1-6; D gene: TRBD1; V gene: TRBV6-2/TRBV6-3; clone size: many
CDR3 DNA: TGCAGTGCTAGAGGGACAACTAATGAAAAACTGTTTTTT; CDR3 protein: CSARGTTNEKLFF; J gene: TRBJ1-4; D gene: -; V gene: TRBV20-1; clone size: many
CDR3 DNA: TGTGCCGCGGGGTTGAACACCGGGGAGCTGTTTTTT; CDR3 protein: CAAGLNTGELFF; J gene: TRBJ2-2; D gene: -; V gene: TRBV27; clone size: -
CDR3 DNA: TGTGCCAGCAGTGAATCCAGCTATGGCTACACCTTC; CDR3 protein: CASSESSYGYTF; J gene: TRBJ1-2; D gene: -; V gene: TRBV2; clone size: -